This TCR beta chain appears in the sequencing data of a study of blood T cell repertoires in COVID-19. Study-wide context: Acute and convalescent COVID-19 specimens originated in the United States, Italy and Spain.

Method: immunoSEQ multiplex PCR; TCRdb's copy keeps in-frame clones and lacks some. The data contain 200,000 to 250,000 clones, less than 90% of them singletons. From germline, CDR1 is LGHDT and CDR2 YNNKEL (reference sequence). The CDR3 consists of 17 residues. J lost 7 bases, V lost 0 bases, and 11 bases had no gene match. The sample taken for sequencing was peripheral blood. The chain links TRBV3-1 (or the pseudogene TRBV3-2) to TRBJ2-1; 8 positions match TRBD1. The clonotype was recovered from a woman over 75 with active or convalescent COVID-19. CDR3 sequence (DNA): TGTGCCAGCAGCCAAGAGTTTTCTGGACAGGGAAGGAATGAGCAGTTCTTC. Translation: CASSQEFSGQGRNEQFF.